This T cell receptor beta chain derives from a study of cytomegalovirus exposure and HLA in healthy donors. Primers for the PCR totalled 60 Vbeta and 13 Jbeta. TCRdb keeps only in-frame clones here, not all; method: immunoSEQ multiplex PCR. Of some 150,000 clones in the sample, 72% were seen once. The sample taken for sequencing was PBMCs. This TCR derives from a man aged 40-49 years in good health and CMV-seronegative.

Written as DNA, the CDR3 is TGTGCCAGCAGCTCAAGGGTAGGGGGGGCCGTAGATACGCAGTATTTT. Translating gives CASSSRVGGAVDTQYF. The chain uses TRBV9 and TRBJ2-3; D might be TRBD2 (7 bases). Germline V gives CDR1 SGDLS, CDR2 YYNGEE. Trimming shortened V by 4 bases and J by 5 bases, and 20 bases separated the two germline ends. This CDR3 is built from 16 residues.